This paragraph covers one TCR beta chain sequence. The antigen is not known. No cell sorting was done before RNA was extracted from the tissue. Between August and November 2014, newly diagnosed, chemotherapy-naive lung cancer patients underwent thoracic surgery in China. The entry originates in a study of tumor and adjacent non-tumor tissue in lung cancer. The wider study: There were 11 to 13 adenocarcinoma, a couple of squamous cell carcinoma and 1 small cell lung cancer cases.

The V and J ends lost 5 bases and 10 bases respectively, with 20 bases between them. Per germline, CDR1 MNHEY and CDR2 SVGAGI. The CDR3 runs to 14 residues. Three rounds of nested PCR, following a modified ARM-PCR protocol, produced the TCRbeta library. MiXCR, run by TCRdb on the multiplex PCR reads, gives a single entry per CDR3 protein. The sample has roughly 220,000 distinct CDR3 sequences, less than 80% seen once. Study-wide results and caveats: Tumor tissue had significantly higher TCR diversity than normal lung.

The sequence came from a man in his sixties with non-small cell lung cancer. The sequencing input was lung tumor tissue. The J gene is TRBJ2-5, the V gene TRBV6-5, with D possibly being TRBD2 (5 bases). The CDR3 here is CASSDTETAEDQYF. The CDR3 DNA sequence: TGTGCCAGCAGTGATACCGAGACCGCGGAGGACCAGTACTTC.